This is a list of T cell receptor beta chains from one sample in a study of blood T cell repertoires in COVID-19. Profiling relied on immunoSEQ multiplex PCR, and the TCRdb table lists in-frame clones only, not all of them. The table has more than 200,000 clones, 85% to 90% seen once. The specimen was PBMCs or T cells enriched from blood (not recorded which). Source of these receptors: a man aged 35 to 55 who had recovered from COVID-19. Both conserved end residues are part of each CDR3. A D gene is named only where the DNA matches it firmly. Clone size is not always given. Where it is, it says once, few, many or a class for expanded clones.

>NA|TRBJ1-2|NA|TRBV19
TGTGCCAGTAGTATAGCCACAGCCCCCAGTGGCTACACCTTC
CASSIATAPSGYTF
>NA|TRBJ2-4|NA|TRBV20-1
TGCAGTGCTAGTCTGAGGGCGCAAAACATTCAGTACTTC
CSASLRAQNIQYF
>NA|TRBJ1-1|NA|TRBV9
TGTGCCAGCAGCGGATCCGGGACACCGAACACTGAAGCTTTCTTT
CASSGSGTPNTEAFF
>NA|TRBJ1-1|once|TRBV6-2/TRBV6-3
TGTGCCAGCAGTTACACAGGTGAAGCTTTCTTT
CASSYTGEAFF
>TRBD2|TRBJ2-2|NA|TRBV28
TGTGCCACCTATGGCCCGGAGGAGCGGGGCACCGGGGAGCTGTTTTTT
CATYGPEERGTGELFF
>NA|TRBJ2-3|NA|TRBV5-4
TGTGCCAGCAGCTTGATTCAGGGGACAGATACGCAGTATTTT
CASSLIQGTDTQYF
>TRBD2|TRBJ2-3|NA|TRBV27
TGTGCCAGCAGACCTACTAGCGGGGAGGATACGCAGTATTTT
CASRPTSGEDTQYF
>NA|TRBJ1-2|NA|TRBV4-1
TGCGCCAGCAGCCCGAACAGGGAGCTAAGGAGGGGCTACACCTTC
CASSPNRELRRGYTF
>TRBD2|TRBJ2-3|NA|TRBV4-2
TGTGCCAGCAGCCAAGGCCTAGCGGGGGGAATCACAGATACGCAGTATTTT
CASSQGLAGGITDTQYF
>TRBD1|TRBJ2-2|NA|TRBV7-7
TGTGCCAGCAGCTTAGGGACAGGGAACACCGGGGAGCTGTTTTTT
CASSLGTGNTGELFF
>NA|TRBJ2-7|NA|TRBV21-1
TGTGCCAGCAGCCTAAAGGGAGCGATATACGAGCAGTACTTC
CASSLKGAIYEQYF
>TRBD1|TRBJ1-2|NA|TRBV7-2
TGTGCCAGCAGCCCCGGGACAGGAAGGTCCTATGGCTACACCTTC
CASSPGTGRSYGYTF
>TRBD2|TRBJ2-7|NA|TRBV27
TGTGCCAGCAGCATGACTAGCGCCTCCTACGAGCAGTACTTC
CASSMTSASYEQYF
>TRBD1|TRBJ2-7|NA|TRBV3-1/TRBV3-2
TGTGCCAGCAGCCCCGACAGGGGGCCCTACGAGCAGTACTTC
CASSPDRGPYEQYF
>NA|TRBJ1-1|NA|TRBV20-1
TGCAGTGCTAGTCTCAACAGCCTGAACACTGAAGCTTTCTTT
CSASLNSLNTEAFF
>NA|TRBJ2-7|NA|TRBV28
TGTGCCAGCAGTTCCCAGGGGTCCTACGAGCAGTACTTC
CASSSQGSYEQYF
>TRBD2|TRBJ2-3|NA|TRBV20-1
TGCAGTGCTAGTTCCGAGGGGACTAGCGGCACAGATACGCAGTATTTT
CSASSEGTSGTDTQYF
>NA|TRBJ2-2|NA|TRBV19
TGTGCCAGTAGTATCACAGGGAGAACCGGGGAGCTGTTTTTT
CASSITGRTGELFF
>NA|TRBJ1-2|NA|TRBV30
TGTGCCTGGTCCGGGACCCACCCGCGGGGTGGCTACACCTTC
CAWSGTHPRGGYTF
>NA|TRBJ1-5|once|TRBV2
TGTGCCAGCAGTTTGGCTGTAATCAATCAGCCCCAGCATTTT
CASSLAVINQPQHF
>NA|TRBJ1-4|NA|TRBV10-3
TGTGCCATCAGTGACAGTGCAACTAATGAAAAACTGTTTTTT
CAISDSATNEKLFF
>NA|TRBJ2-7|NA|TRBV5-4
TGTGCCAGCAGCTCGCTGGGGCCAGGGTACGAGCAGTACTTC
CASSSLGPGYEQYF
>NA|TRBJ2-5|NA|TRBV5-1
TGCGCCAGCAGCTTAGCGGAGGGTTCGGTTGAGACCCAGTACTTC
CASSLAEGSVETQYF
>NA|TRBJ2-7|NA|TRBV7-9
TGTGCCAGCAGCTTGTTGTCAGGGGCGAGCTACGAGCAGTACTTC
CASSLLSGASYEQYF
>TRBD2|TRBJ2-7|NA|TRBV9
TGTGCCAGCAGCGTAGAAGCGGGGGCCTCCTACGAGCAGTACTTC
CASSVEAGASYEQYF
>NA|TRBJ1-5|NA|TRBV6-1
TGTGCCAGCAGTGAGTTAAGGGGCTTTAGCAATCAGCCCCAGCATTTT
CASSELRGFSNQPQHF
>NA|TRBJ2-5|NA|TRBV9
TGTGCCAGCAGCGTAGCTGCTCGGAGGCAGCCGGGCGACCTGTGGGAGACCCAGTACTTC
CASSVAARRQPGDLWETQYF
>NA|TRBJ1-6|NA|TRBV7-6
TGTGCCAGCAGCCTACTGACAGGTTCGAGTGATTCACCCCTCCACTTT
CASSLLTGSSDSPLHF
>NA|TRBJ1-2|NA|TRBV5-5
TGTGCCAGCAGCTTGGGAAGGGGCTCCCTTGGATATGGCTACACCTTC
CASSLGRGSLGYGYTF
>NA|TRBJ2-2|NA|TRBV4-2
TGTGCCAGCAGCCAAGACTCAGGGGAAACCGGGGAGCTGTTTTTT
CASSQDSGETGELFF
>NA|TRBJ1-3|NA|TRBV7-2
TGTGCCAGCAGCTTAGAGAGCGGGGGAGGAAACACCATATATTTT
CASSLESGGGNTIYF
>NA|TRBJ1-5|NA|TRBV9
TGTGCCAGCGCGGAGACAGGAGCACTCAATCAGCCCCAGCATTTT
CASAETGALNQPQHF
>TRBD1|TRBJ1-6|NA|TRBV19
TGTGCCAGTAGTGGTACAGGGGGCCCCTATAATTCACCCCTCCACTTT
CASSGTGGPYNSPLHF
>NA|TRBJ2-5|NA|TRBV5-4
TGTGCCAGCAGCTCAATTGGACTAAAAGAGACCCAGTACTTC
CASSSIGLKETQYF
>NA|TRBJ2-7|NA|TRBV3-1/TRBV3-2
TGTGCCAGCAGCCAAGGACGGTTGACCCGGGCTAGGGGCGAGCAGTACTTC
CASSQGRLTRARGEQYF
>TRBD1|TRBJ1-2|NA|TRBV6-5
TGTGCCAGCAGCGACGGACAGGGGGCGCGAGGCTACACCTTC
CASSDGQGARGYTF
>TRBD1|TRBJ1-1|NA|TRBV27
TGTGCCAGCAGTTTATCTCCCCCCTCCTTCGGACAGGCTGAAGCTTTCTTT
CASSLSPPSFGQAEAFF
>NA|TRBJ1-2|NA|TRBV27
TGTGCCAGCAGTTGGACAGTGGACTATGGCTACACCTTC
CASSWTVDYGYTF
>NA|TRBJ1-1|NA|TRBV29-1
TGCAGCGCTGGCGGGACTAACACTGAAGCTTTCTTT
CSAGGTNTEAFF
>TRBD2|TRBJ2-7|NA|TRBV27
TGTGCCAGCAGCTCAGATGGACTAGCGGGGTACGAGCAGTACTTC
CASSSDGLAGYEQYF
>NA|TRBJ1-4|few|TRBV3-1/TRBV3-2
TGTGCCAGCAGCCAAGTCCGGGGGGAAAAACTGTTTTTT
CASSQVRGEKLFF
>NA|TRBJ1-2|NA|TRBV7-9
TGTGCCAGCCAATTACGGGAGGGGTTTAACTATGGCTACACCTTC
CASQLREGFNYGYTF
>TRBD2|TRBJ2-3|NA|TRBV11-2
TGTGCCAGCAGCTTAAGACTAGCGGGCTTAGATACGCAGTATTTT
CASSLRLAGLDTQYF
>NA|TRBJ1-1|once|TRBV18
TGTGCCAGCTCACCACGGACACCAGGGCGAGACACTGAAGCTTTCTTT
CASSPRTPGRDTEAFF
>NA|TRBJ1-6|NA|TRBV28
TGTGCCAGCACGCGGGCCCTGTTGTCTTCACCCCTCCACTTT
CASTRALLSSPLHF
>NA|TRBJ2-2|NA|TRBV30
TGTGCCTGGAGTAGGGGGTTGGCCGGGGAGCTGTTTTTT
CAWSRGLAGELFF
>NA|TRBJ2-1|NA|TRBV7-3
TGTGCCAGCAGCCCTCCGGGGAGTGTCTACAATGAGCAGTTCTTC
CASSPPGSVYNEQFF
>TRBD1|TRBJ2-7|NA|TRBV6-6
TGTGCCAGCAGGAGACAGGGGGCAGGTATTGAGCAGTACTTC
CASRRQGAGIEQYF
>NA|TRBJ2-5|NA|TRBV15
TGTGCCACCAGCAGAAATTCCGGGTTTCAAGAGACCCAGTACTTC
CATSRNSGFQETQYF
>NA|TRBJ2-5|NA|TRBV7-2
TGTGCCAGCAGCTTAGTAACGGGGAGAGAGACCCAGTACTTC
CASSLVTGRETQYF
>NA|TRBJ1-3|NA|TRBV20-1
TGCAGTGCTACGGTTGGAAACACCATATATTTT
CSATVGNTIYF
>TRBD1|TRBJ2-1|NA|TRBV5-1
TGCGCCAGCAGCCCAGGGGGCTCGTGGGAGCAGTTCTTC
CASSPGGSWEQFF
>TRBD1|TRBJ1-1|NA|TRBV30
TGTGCCTGGATCCTAGCGCCGGGACAGGGCGCAGGCACTGAAGCTTTCTTT
CAWILAPGQGAGTEAFF
>TRBD1|TRBJ2-2|NA|TRBV5-1
TGCGCCAGCAGCTTGGGATGGGCAGGGGGCCGGACCGGGGAGCTGTTTTTT
CASSLGWAGGRTGELFF
>NA|TRBJ1-6|NA|TRBV9
TGTGCCAGCAGCGCCCTGCCGGGTTATAATTCACCCCTCCACTTT
CASSALPGYNSPLHF